Listed here is a single TCR beta chain. Its target is unknown. The ViraFEST assay expanded antigen-specific CD4+ T cells with viral peptide pools before sequencing. Cells that had been cultured for ten to eleven days were the source of isolated CD4+ T cells. Two doses of either BNT162b2 or mRNA-1273 were given to each participant. Vaccine recipients, nucleocapsid antibody negative, had no prior SARS-CoV-2 infection. They grew over 1.5 million PBMC in each well, adding 10 IU/ml IL-2 and 8.5 to 10 ug/ml peptides. A half-medium replacement with IL-2 medium was carried out on days 3 and 7. This record comes from a study of vaccination effects on CD4 cells after COVID-19. The wider study: Samples gathered post-vaccine arrived a median of 72 days past the second dose.

Sequenced by immunoSEQ multiplex PCR; TCRdb stores in-frame clones only, minus some. The sample consists of 25,000 to 40,000 clones, 82% of them appearing once. Trimming left V 1 base short and J 1 base short, with 9 bases between. This CDR3 has 15 amino acids. In germline, CDR1 is LGHNA, CDR2 YNFKEQ. The V and J genes are TRBV4-2 and TRBJ2-3; D not certain. Specimen: CD4+ T cells from PBMCs cultured with HCoV-NL63 spike peptides, collected after COVID-19 vaccination. This TCR derives from a human donor who received a COVID-19 vaccine. Some clones in this sample may be carry-over from other donors' samples. CDR3 region: CASSQGAKGTDTQYF. In DNA form, the CDR3 reads TGTGCCAGCAGCCAAGGGGCAAAGGGCACAGATACGCAGTATTTT.